This entry concerns a single TCR beta chain. The germline gives CDR1 LGHNA, CDR2 YSLEER. CDR3 size: 14 residues. V was clipped by 5 bases and J by 4 bases; unmatched bases: 4. Produced via immunoSEQ multiplex PCR; TCRdb's table is partial and in-frame only. The sample has about 250,000 clones; approximately 90% are singletons. Seattle's enrolled individuals joined amid active infection and were then monitored longitudinally. These data belong to a study of blood T cell repertoires in COVID-19. The specimen sequenced was peripheral blood. The V gene is TRBV4-3, the J gene TRBJ1-1; TRBD1 matches 10 bases. The source of this sequence is a woman younger than 45 with COVID-19, enrolled during active disease. The CDR3 spells CASSFRTGGTEAFF. The CDR3, as DNA: TGCGCCAGCAGCTTTAGGACAGGGGGCACTGAAGCTTTCTTT.